These T cell receptor beta chains were read from a single sample in a study of T cells after yellow fever vaccination. TCRdb re-called the 5' RACE reads through MiXCR, storing one row per CDR3 protein. Of some 300,000 distinct CDR3 sequences listed, less than 9.5% are singletons. Source: PBMCs, taken 45 days after the first yellow fever vaccination. Receptor source: a man in his late teens or twenties who received the YFV17D yellow fever vaccine. Both conserved end residues are part of each CDR3. Each record gives: D gene, clone size, J gene, V gene, CDR3 DNA, CDR3 protein. A D gene is named only where the DNA matches it firmly. For some rows the clone size is stated as once, few or many, or as a class when expanded; others skip it.

D: .; size: .; J: TRBJ1-5; V: TRBV19; DNA: TGTGCCAGCCTTTCGGAGTATAGCAATCAGCCCCAGCATTTT; CDR3: CASLSEYSNQPQHF
D: .; size: many; J: TRBJ2-1; V: TRBV5-1; DNA: TGCGCCAGCAGCTTCACAGGCGATAGCTCCTACAATGAGCAGTTCTTC; CDR3: CASSFTGDSSYNEQFF
D: TRBD1; size: many; J: TRBJ2-1; V: TRBV2; DNA: TGTGCCAGCGGATTGGACAGGGGGGGTGAGCAGTTCTTC; CDR3: CASGLDRGGEQFF
D: .; size: .; J: TRBJ2-1; V: TRBV5-1; DNA: TGCGCCAGCAGCTGGGCTAGCAATGAGCAGTTCTTC; CDR3: CASSWASNEQFF
D: .; size: .; J: TRBJ2-3; V: TRBV7-9; DNA: TGTGCCAGCAGCCGAACGACTTCGGGATACGCAACGCAGTATTTT; CDR3: CASSRTTSGYATQYF
D: .; size: many; J: TRBJ1-6; V: TRBV7-2; DNA: TGTGCCAGCAGCGCGAGAAATTCACCCCTCCACTTT; CDR3: CASSARNSPLHF
D: .; size: few; J: TRBJ2-3; V: TRBV5-4; DNA: TGTGCCAGCAGTACTCGACTACACGGTGGCACAGATACGCAGTATTTT; CDR3: CASSTRLHGGTDTQYF
D: .; size: .; J: TRBJ2-3; V: TRBV12-3/TRBV12-4; DNA: TGTGCCAGCCACCGGTCCCCAACAGATACGCAGTATTTT; CDR3: CASHRSPTDTQYF
D: .; size: many; J: TRBJ2-5; V: TRBV20-1; DNA: TGCAGTGCTAGAGATCGCGGGGGCCGGTACTTC; CDR3: CSARDRGGRYF
D: .; size: few; J: TRBJ2-3; V: TRBV5-4; DNA: TGTGCCAGCAGCCAAAAGATGGGCACAGATACGCAGTATTTT; CDR3: CASSQKMGTDTQYF
D: .; size: .; J: TRBJ2-5; V: TRBV10-2; DNA: TGCGCCAGCAGTGAGTGGGGGGGGCGTCACTCCAAACAAGAGACCCAGTACTTC; CDR3: CASSEWGGRHSKQETQYF
D: .; size: .; J: TRBJ2-2; V: TRBV5-1; DNA: TGCGCCAGCAGCCCCGGGACTTCTGCGAACACCGGGGAGCTGTTTTTT; CDR3: CASSPGTSANTGELFF
D: .; size: few; J: TRBJ1-5; V: TRBV7-2; DNA: TGTGCCAGCAGCTTCTACGATCAGCCCCAGCATTTT; CDR3: CASSFYDQPQHF
D: .; size: few; J: TRBJ1-5; V: TRBV6-1; DNA: TGTGCCAGCAGGTCACAGGGAGGTCAGCCCCAGCATTTT; CDR3: CASRSQGGQPQHF
D: .; size: once; J: TRBJ2-7; V: TRBV29-1; DNA: TGCAGCGTTGCCGGACCATCCCACGAGCAGTACTTC; CDR3: CSVAGPSHEQYF
D: .; size: once; J: TRBJ2-2; V: TRBV5-1; DNA: TGCGCCAGCAGCTTGGAAGGGACACTCACCGGGGAGCTGTTTTTT; CDR3: CASSLEGTLTGELFF
D: .; size: .; J: TRBJ2-7; V: TRBV4-2; DNA: TGTGCCAGCAGCCAAGACGGGGCCCGCTCCTACGAGCAGTACTTC; CDR3: CASSQDGARSYEQYF
D: TRBD1; size: few; J: TRBJ2-2; V: TRBV7-2; DNA: TGTGCCAGCAGCTTAACGGGACAGAAGGCCGGGGAGCTGTTTTTT; CDR3: CASSLTGQKAGELFF
D: .; size: few; J: TRBJ1-4; V: TRBV5-8; DNA: TGTGCCAGCAGCGAGGACGGACGTAATGAAAAACTGTTTTTT; CDR3: CASSEDGRNEKLFF
D: TRBD2; size: .; J: TRBJ2-5; V: TRBV4-1; DNA: TGCGCCAGCAGCCACGGACTAGCGGGGGGGGTAGAGACCCAGTACTTC; CDR3: CASSHGLAGGVETQYF